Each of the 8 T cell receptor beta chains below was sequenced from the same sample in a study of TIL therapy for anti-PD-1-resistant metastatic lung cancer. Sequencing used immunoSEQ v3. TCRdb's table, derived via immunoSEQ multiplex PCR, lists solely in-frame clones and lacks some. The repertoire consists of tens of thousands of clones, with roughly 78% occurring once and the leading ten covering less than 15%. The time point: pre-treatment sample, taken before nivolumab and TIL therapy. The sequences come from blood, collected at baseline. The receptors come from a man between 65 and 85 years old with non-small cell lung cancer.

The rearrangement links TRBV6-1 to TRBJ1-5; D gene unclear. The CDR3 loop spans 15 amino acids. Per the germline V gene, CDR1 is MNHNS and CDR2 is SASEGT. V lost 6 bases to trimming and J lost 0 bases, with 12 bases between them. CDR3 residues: CASSTLEGSNQPQHF. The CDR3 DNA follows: TGTGCCAGCAGCACTCTGGAGGGTAGCAATCAGCCCCAGCATTTT.

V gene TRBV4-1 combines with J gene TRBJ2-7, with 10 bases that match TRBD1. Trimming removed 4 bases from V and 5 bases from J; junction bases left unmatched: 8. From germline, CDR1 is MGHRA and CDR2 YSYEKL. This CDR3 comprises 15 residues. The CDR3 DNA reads TGCGCCAGCAGCCTCACCGGGACAGGGGTCCACGAGCAGTACTTC. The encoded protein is CASSLTGTGVHEQYF.

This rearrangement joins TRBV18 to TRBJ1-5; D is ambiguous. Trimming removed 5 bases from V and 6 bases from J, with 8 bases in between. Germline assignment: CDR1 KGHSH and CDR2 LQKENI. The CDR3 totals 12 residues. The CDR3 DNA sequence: TGTGCCAGCTCAAAAGGGATTCAGCCCCAGCATTTT. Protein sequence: CASSKGIQPQHF.

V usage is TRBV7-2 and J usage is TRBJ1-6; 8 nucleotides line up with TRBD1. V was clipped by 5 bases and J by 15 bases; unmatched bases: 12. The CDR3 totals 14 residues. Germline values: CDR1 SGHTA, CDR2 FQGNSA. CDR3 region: CASSGEGRDRGLHF. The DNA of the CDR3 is TGTGCCAGCAGCGGGGAAGGCAGAGACAGGGGCCTCCACTTT.

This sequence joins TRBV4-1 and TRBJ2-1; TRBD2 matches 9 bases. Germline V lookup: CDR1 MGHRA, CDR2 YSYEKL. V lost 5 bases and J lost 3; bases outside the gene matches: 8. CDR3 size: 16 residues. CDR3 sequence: CASSRETSGNYNEQFF. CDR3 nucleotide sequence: TGCGCCAGCAGCAGGGAGACTAGCGGCAACTACAATGAGCAGTTCTTC.

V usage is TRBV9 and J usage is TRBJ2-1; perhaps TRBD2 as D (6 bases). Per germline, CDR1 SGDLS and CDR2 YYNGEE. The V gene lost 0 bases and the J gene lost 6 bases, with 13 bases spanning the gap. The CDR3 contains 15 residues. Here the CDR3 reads CASSVGGTFPNEQFF. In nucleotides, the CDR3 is TGTGCCAGCAGCGTAGGCGGGACCTTCCCCAATGAGCAGTTCTTC.

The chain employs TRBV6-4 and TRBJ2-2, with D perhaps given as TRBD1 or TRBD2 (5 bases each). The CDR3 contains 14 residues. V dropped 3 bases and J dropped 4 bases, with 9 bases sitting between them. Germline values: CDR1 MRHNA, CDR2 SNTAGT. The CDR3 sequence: CASSEEGRTGELFF. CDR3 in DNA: TGTGCCAGCAGTGAAGAGGGGCGCACCGGGGAGCTGTTTTTT.

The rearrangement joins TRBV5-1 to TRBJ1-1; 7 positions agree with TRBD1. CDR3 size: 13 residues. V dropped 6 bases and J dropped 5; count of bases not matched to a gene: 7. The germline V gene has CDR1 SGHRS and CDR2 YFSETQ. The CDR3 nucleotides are TGCGCCAGCACGACAGGGTTGGGTACTGAAGCTTTCTTT. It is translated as CASTTGLGTEAFF.